Listed below are T cell receptor beta chains from one sample, sequenced in a study of PD-1 blockade in mismatch repair-deficient tumors. Method: immunoSEQ multiplex PCR; TCRdb's copy keeps in-frame clones and lacks some. The sample consists of 15,000 or so clones, more than 65% of them appearing once. The sequencing used PBMCs, collected approximately 14 weeks after starting pembrolizumab. The receptor source for this set is an adult with mismatch repair-deficient cancer. Each CDR3 is given with its conserved first and last residue. D genes are given only for firm matches. Size is omitted from some rows. Given values are once, few, many or a class for expanded clones.

V: TRBV11-1; size: .; D: .; J: TRBJ1-2; length: 15; DNA: TGTGCCAGCAGCTCTTCCTACAGGGCGAGAGGCGGCTACACCTTC; CDR3: CASSSSYRARGGYTF
V: TRBV9; size: .; D: TRBD2; J: TRBJ2-2; length: 18; DNA: TGTGCCAGCAGCCTACGGACTAGCGGGTCCGCGAACACCGGGGAGCTGTTTTTT; CDR3: CASSLRTSGSANTGELFF
V: TRBV18; size: few; D: .; J: TRBJ2-7; length: 14; DNA: TGTGCCAGCTCACAGGGACTGGTCTCCTACGAGCAGTACTTC; CDR3: CASSQGLVSYEQYF
V: TRBV2; size: .; D: .; J: TRBJ1-1; length: 13; DNA: TGTGCCAGCACCGAAGACAGAAACACTGAAGCTTTCTTT; CDR3: CASTEDRNTEAFF
V: TRBV5-1; size: once; D: .; J: TRBJ1-1; length: 14; DNA: TGCGCCAGCAGCCCACCGGAAGGGGTTACTGAAGCTTTCTTT; CDR3: CASSPPEGVTEAFF
V: TRBV5-4; size: few; D: .; J: TRBJ2-7; length: 15; DNA: TGTGCCAGCAGCTTGAGGGAACAGGGAGCATACGAGCAGTACTTC; CDR3: CASSLREQGAYEQYF
V: TRBV12-2; size: .; D: .; J: TRBJ2-4; length: 21; DNA: TGTGCAAGTCGCTTAGTCGGCCTAGGGCAGGGGGCTATGGGAATCAAAAACATTCAGTACTTC; CDR3: CASRLVGLGQGAMGIKNIQYF
V: TRBV27; size: .; D: TRBD1; J: TRBJ2-1; length: 11; DNA: TGTGCCAGCACCACCGGGACAGTCCGGTTCTTC; CDR3: CASTTGTVRFF
V: TRBV2; size: .; D: TRBD1; J: TRBJ1-5; length: 13; DNA: TGTGCCAGCACAGGGGGCAGCAATCAGCCCCAGCATTTT; CDR3: CASTGGSNQPQHF
V: TRBV6-5; size: .; D: .; J: TRBJ2-1; length: 15; DNA: TGTGCCAGCAGTTACTCACGGGGTTCCTACAATGAGCAGTTCTTC; CDR3: CASSYSRGSYNEQFF
V: TRBV4-2; size: .; D: TRBD2; J: TRBJ2-7; length: 16; DNA: TGTGCCAGCAGCCCTCCAAAGGGTAGCGGGAGATACGAGCAGTACTTC; CDR3: CASSPPKGSGRYEQYF
V: TRBV5-1; size: .; D: .; J: TRBJ2-1; length: 15; DNA: TGCGCCAGCAGCCTGACGCCGGGGACCTACAATGAGCAGTTCTTC; CDR3: CASSLTPGTYNEQFF
V: TRBV5-6; size: .; D: .; J: TRBJ2-7; length: 13; DNA: TGTGCCAGCAGCTTCCCGGACTATGCCGAGCAGTACTTC; CDR3: CASSFPDYAEQYF
V: TRBV4-2; size: .; D: TRBD1; J: TRBJ1-3; length: 14; DNA: TGTGCCAGCAGCCAAGAGACAGGGCCGAACACCATATATTTT; CDR3: CASSQETGPNTIYF
V: TRBV7-3; size: .; D: TRBD2; J: TRBJ2-2; length: 17; DNA: TGTGCCAGCAGCTTAACCCCTAGACTAGCGGGGTCCGGGGAGCTGTTTTTT; CDR3: CASSLTPRLAGSGELFF
V: TRBV4-1; size: .; D: TRBD2; J: TRBJ2-5; length: 13; DNA: TGCGCCAGCAGCCTCGTAGCGGGAGAGACCCAGTACTTC; CDR3: CASSLVAGETQYF
V: TRBV27; size: .; D: TRBD1; J: TRBJ1-2; length: 13; DNA: TGTGCCAGCAGTTTACAGGGGGGCTATGGCTACACCTTC; CDR3: CASSLQGGYGYTF
V: TRBV4-2; size: .; D: .; J: TRBJ2-3; length: 15; DNA: TGTGCCAGCGGGTCAAGGGAGAGTGTGGGAGATACGCAGTATTTT; CDR3: CASGSRESVGDTQYF
V: TRBV5-5; size: .; D: .; J: TRBJ2-5; length: 15; DNA: TGTGCCAGCAGCTTTTTCGACCGGGCCGGGGGGACCCAGTACTTC; CDR3: CASSFFDRAGGTQYF
V: TRBV2; size: .; D: .; J: TRBJ1-1; length: 14; DNA: TGTGCCAGCACCAAATGGAGGGAGAACACTGAAGCTTTCTTT; CDR3: CASTKWRENTEAFF
V: TRBV5-8; size: .; D: .; J: TRBJ2-5; length: 13; DNA: TGTGCCAGCAGCCTGTTCCCTACGGAGACCCAGTACTTC; CDR3: CASSLFPTETQYF
V: TRBV2; size: .; D: .; J: TRBJ1-1; length: 13; DNA: TGTGCCAGCTTACAGGGATTGAACACTGAAGCTTTCTTT; CDR3: CASLQGLNTEAFF
V: TRBV5-1; size: .; D: .; J: TRBJ1-5; length: 13; DNA: TGCGCCAGCAGTGCGGCGGGCAATCAGCCCCAGCATTTT; CDR3: CASSAAGNQPQHF
V: TRBV18; size: .; D: .; J: TRBJ2-2; length: 15; DNA: TGTGCCAGCTCACCCTGGACACAATTCACCGGGGAGCTGTTTTTT; CDR3: CASSPWTQFTGELFF
V: TRBV14; size: .; D: .; J: TRBJ1-2; length: 14; DNA: TGTGCCAGCAGCCCCACTACAGGGTACTATGGCTACACCTTC; CDR3: CASSPTTGYYGYTF
V: TRBV7-8; size: .; D: TRBD2; J: TRBJ2-2; length: 19; DNA: TGTGCCAGCAGCTCCGAAAGGACTAGCGGGAGAGTGGTCACCGGGGAGCTGTTTTTT; CDR3: CASSSERTSGRVVTGELFF
V: TRBV28; size: .; D: .; J: TRBJ2-1; length: 14; DNA: TGTGCCAGCAGCCCGGACAGCTCCTACAATGAGCAGTTCTTC; CDR3: CASSPDSSYNEQFF
V: TRBV7-2; size: .; D: .; J: TRBJ1-4; length: 15; DNA: TGTGCCAGCAGCCCCTTAGACAGGTTGGGTGAAAAACTGTTTTTT; CDR3: CASSPLDRLGEKLFF
V: TRBV10-3; size: .; D: .; J: TRBJ1-1; length: 13; DNA: TGTGCCATCAGGGATCAGGAAAACACTGAAGCTTTCTTT; CDR3: CAIRDQENTEAFF
V: TRBV7-9; size: .; D: .; J: TRBJ2-2; length: 15; DNA: TGTGCCAGCATCACCGAGTCGGGGATCACCGGGGAGCTGTTTTTT; CDR3: CASITESGITGELFF
V: TRBV27; size: few; D: TRBD1; J: TRBJ2-7; length: 14; DNA: TGTGCCAGCAGTTTCGGGACAGGGCACTACGAGCAGTACTTC; CDR3: CASSFGTGHYEQYF
V: TRBV7-3; size: .; D: .; J: TRBJ1-1; length: 13; DNA: TGTGCCAGCAGCTTAAACAGAGACACTGAAGCTTTCTTT; CDR3: CASSLNRDTEAFF
V: TRBV21-1; size: .; D: .; J: TRBJ1-2; length: 15; DNA: TGTGCCAGCAGCGCCTATATCCGGGACAGGAGGGGCTACACCTTC; CDR3: CASSAYIRDRRGYTF
V: TRBV5-1; size: .; D: .; J: TRBJ1-1; length: 17; DNA: TGCGCCAGCAGCCATAGGACAGAAGGAATTGAGGACACTGAAGCTTTCTTT; CDR3: CASSHRTEGIEDTEAFF
V: TRBV27; size: .; D: TRBD1; J: TRBJ1-2; length: 14; DNA: TGTGCCAGCAGAAGACAGGGAGGTACCTATGGCTACACCTTC; CDR3: CASRRQGGTYGYTF
V: TRBV19; size: .; D: .; J: TRBJ1-6; length: 14; DNA: TGTGCCAGTAGTCCGCAGGTCTATAATTCACCCCTCCACTTT; CDR3: CASSPQVYNSPLHF
V: TRBV10-3; size: .; D: .; J: TRBJ2-4; length: 17; DNA: TGTGCCATCAGTGAGTCGTTAGCCCTCCTAGCCAAAAACATTCAGTACTTC; CDR3: CAISESLALLAKNIQYF
V: TRBV19; size: few; D: TRBD1; J: TRBJ2-7; length: 14; DNA: TGTGCCAGTAGTATGGACAGGGTGGCGGGTGAGCAGTACTTC; CDR3: CASSMDRVAGEQYF
V: TRBV28; size: .; D: TRBD1; J: TRBJ1-3; length: 16; DNA: TGTGCCAGCAAGAGGACAGGGGGCTACGCTGGAAACACCATATATTTT; CDR3: CASKRTGGYAGNTIYF
V: TRBV15; size: .; D: .; J: TRBJ2-1; length: 17; DNA: TGTGCCACCAGCAGAGGGAGACAGACAGCTTTGGGCAATGAGCAGTTCTTC; CDR3: CATSRGRQTALGNEQFF
V: TRBV12-5; size: .; D: .; J: TRBJ1-1; length: 15; DNA: TGTGCTAGTGGTTTGGTACGGAGGAGGAACACTGAAGCTTTCTTT; CDR3: CASGLVRRRNTEAFF
V: TRBV7-8; size: .; D: .; J: TRBJ1-5; length: 14; DNA: TGTGCCAGCAGCTTAAGCAGGGGTGATCAGCCCCAGCATTTT; CDR3: CASSLSRGDQPQHF
V: TRBV18; size: .; D: TRBD1; J: TRBJ2-2; length: 15; DNA: TGTGCCAGCTCACCGGACAGGAAGAACACCGGGGAGCTGTTTTTT; CDR3: CASSPDRKNTGELFF
V: TRBV15; size: .; D: .; J: TRBJ2-6; length: 16; DNA: TGTGCCACCAGCAGAGGCCCGGGCTCTGGGGCCAACGTCCTGACTTTC; CDR3: CATSRGPGSGANVLTF
V: TRBV28; size: few; D: .; J: TRBJ1-1; length: 14; DNA: TGTGCCAGCAGTTTATCCAGGGGTAGGGCTGAAGCTTTCTTT; CDR3: CASSLSRGRAEAFF
V: TRBV6-6; size: .; D: .; J: TRBJ1-1; length: 12; DNA: TGTGCCAGCAGTCGGGACACAGCCAAAGCTTTCTTT; CDR3: CASSRDTAKAFF
V: TRBV7-6; size: .; D: TRBD1; J: TRBJ2-7; length: 14; DNA: TGTGCCAGCAGCCTAGGGGGACAGGCCTACGAGCAGTACTTC; CDR3: CASSLGGQAYEQYF
V: TRBV5-1; size: .; D: .; J: TRBJ2-2; length: 12; DNA: TGCGCCAGCAGGCTCCCTAGCGGGGAGCTGTTTTTT; CDR3: CASRLPSGELFF
V: TRBV9; size: .; D: .; J: TRBJ2-1; length: 15; DNA: TGTGCCAGCAGCGTCAGCGGGTGGGACTACAATGAGCAGTTCTTC; CDR3: CASSVSGWDYNEQFF
V: TRBV5-1; size: .; D: .; J: TRBJ1-3; length: 14; DNA: TGCGCCAGCAGCTTGGGAGGGCATGGAAACACCATATATTTT; CDR3: CASSLGGHGNTIYF
V: TRBV7-3; size: .; D: TRBD2; J: TRBJ2-3; length: 15; DNA: TGTGCCAGCAGCTTAAGCGGGGGGAGCACAGATACGCAGTATTTT; CDR3: CASSLSGGSTDTQYF
V: TRBV10-3; size: .; D: TRBD2; J: TRBJ2-7; length: 12; DNA: TGTGCCATCGGACGGGAGGAGGACGAGCAGTACTTC; CDR3: CAIGREEDEQYF
V: TRBV2; size: .; D: .; J: TRBJ1-5; length: 14; DNA: TGTGCCAGCATGGGGGGGGTGAGTCATCAGCCCCAGCATTTT; CDR3: CASMGGVSHQPQHF
V: TRBV19; size: once; D: .; J: TRBJ2-4; length: 16; DNA: TGTGCCAGTAGTACCTCCGGGGGTAGCGGCAAAAACATTCAGTACTTC; CDR3: CASSTSGGSGKNIQYF
V: TRBV9; size: .; D: TRBD2; J: TRBJ2-6; length: 18; DNA: TGTGCCAGCAGCGTAGCTCCAGCGGGATACTCTGGGGCCAACGTCCTGACTTTC; CDR3: CASSVAPAGYSGANVLTF